The rows below give T cell receptor beta chains drawn from one sample of a study of cytomegalovirus exposure and HLA in healthy donors. Sequencing used immunoSEQ multiplex PCR; TCRdb keeps in-frame clones, though not all of them. The sample consists of around 300,000 clones, 70% to 90% of them appearing once. The material sequenced was PBMCs. The source is a man aged 25 to 45 in good health and CMV-seronegative. The CDR3 runs from the conserved cysteine through the conserved F or W. The D gene is left open where the match is weak. A clone size is listed for some rows: how often the clone was seen (once, few, many), or a class if it is expanded.

V gene	D gene	clone size	J gene	CDR3 protein	CDR3 DNA
TRBV5-4	-	-	TRBJ2-5	CASSLMPLGTQYF	TGTGCCAGCAGCTTGATGCCCCTTGGCACCCAGTACTTC
TRBV18	TRBD1	-	TRBJ2-2	CASSLDRGPTSGELFF	TGTGCCAGCTCACTGGACAGGGGCCCTACATCCGGGGAGCTGTTTTTT
TRBV7-9	TRBD2	-	TRBJ2-7	CASSHPLAGGRPSYEQYF	TGTGCCAGCAGCCACCCACTGGCGGGGGGGAGGCCCTCCTACGAGCAGTACTTC
TRBV2	-	-	TRBJ1-6	CASRDWENSPLHF	TGTGCCAGCAGGGACTGGGAGAATTCACCCCTCCACTTT
TRBV6-1	-	-	TRBJ2-7	CASYFYEQYF	TGTGCCAGCTATTTTTACGAGCAGTACTTC
TRBV7-8	-	-	TRBJ1-2	CASSLVPPGGYTF	TGTGCCAGCAGCTTAGTCCCCCCAGGTGGCTACACCTTC
TRBV29-1	-	-	TRBJ2-2	CSGKGGASNGELFF	TGCAGCGGCAAAGGGGGGGCCTCTAATGGGGAGCTGTTTTTT
TRBV11-3	TRBD1	-	TRBJ1-1	CASSSTSSGGKAFF	TGTGCCAGCAGCTCTACCTCTTCAGGGGGTAAAGCTTTCTTT
TRBV2	-	few	TRBJ2-1	CAGGGNEQFF	TGTGCCGGGGGAGGCAATGAGCAGTTCTTC
TRBV6-1	-	once	TRBJ2-5	CASSGGTPVLTGDQYF	TGTGCCAGCAGTGGTGGAACACCGGTCCTAACGGGGGACCAGTACTTC
TRBV27	TRBD2	-	TRBJ2-3	CASSFERGGTDTQYF	TGTGCCAGCAGTTTCGAGCGGGGGGGCACAGATACGCAGTATTTT
TRBV30	TRBD2	-	TRBJ2-3	CAWARITSGGTDTQYF	TGTGCCTGGGCTCGTATCACTAGCGGGGGCACAGATACGCAGTATTTT
TRBV5-1	TRBD2	-	TRBJ2-1	CASSPGTSGGAYNEQFF	TGCGCCAGCAGCCCTGGGACTAGCGGGGGGGCTTACAATGAGCAGTTCTTC
TRBV7-9	TRBD1	-	TRBJ1-1	CASSMQQGVDTEAFF	TGTGCCAGCAGCATGCAACAGGGGGTCGACACTGAAGCTTTCTTT
TRBV6-6	TRBD1	-	TRBJ1-2	CASQGQIYGYTF	TGTGCCAGCCAGGGACAGATCTATGGCTACACCTTC
TRBV7-2	-	-	TRBJ1-1	CASSRNPGQNTEAFF	TGTGCCAGCAGCCGAAACCCGGGACAGAACACTGAAGCTTTCTTT
TRBV5-1	-	-	TRBJ2-1	CASSDPDTTGEQFF	TGCGCCAGCAGCGACCCGGACACCACAGGTGAGCAGTTCTTC
TRBV27	-	-	TRBJ1-2	CASSFNSYYGYTF	TGTGCCAGCAGTTTTAACAGCTACTATGGCTACACCTTC
TRBV4-2	TRBD2	few	TRBJ2-2	CASSQVGGRELFF	TGTGCCAGCAGCCAAGTGGGGGGGAGGGAGCTGTTTTTT
TRBV10-3	-	-	TRBJ2-5	CAIRGQTQGTQYF	TGTGCCATCAGGGGCCAAACCCAAGGGACCCAGTACTTC
TRBV6-5	TRBD1	-	TRBJ2-1	CASSSPGQSYNEQFF	TGTGCCAGCAGTAGCCCGGGACAGTCGTACAATGAGCAGTTCTTC
TRBV2	TRBD1	-	TRBJ1-3	CAGRTGGWNTIYF	TGTGCCGGCCGGACAGGGGGCTGGAACACCATATATTTT
TRBV9	TRBD1	-	TRBJ2-1	CASSGGQGGFNEQFF	TGTGCCAGCAGCGGGGGACAGGGGGGCTTCAATGAGCAGTTCTTC
TRBV7-9	-	-	TRBJ1-1	CASSYSPSGNTEAFF	TGTGCCAGCAGCTACTCCCCATCAGGTAACACTGAAGCTTTCTTT
TRBV14	-	-	TRBJ1-1	CASSQYRNTEAFF	TGTGCCAGCAGCCAATACAGGAACACTGAAGCTTTCTTT
TRBV5-6	TRBD1	-	TRBJ1-4	CASSLWDRGVEKLFF	TGTGCCAGCAGCTTGTGGGACAGGGGGGTTGAAAAACTGTTTTTT
TRBV7-6	TRBD1	-	TRBJ2-6	CASSLWGQGNSGANVLTF	TGTGCCAGCAGCTTGTGGGGACAGGGGAACTCTGGGGCCAACGTCCTGACTTTC
TRBV6-5	-	once	TRBJ2-3	CAASERGISTDTQYF	TGTGCCGCTTCCGAGAGGGGGATCAGCACAGATACGCAGTATTTT
TRBV27	TRBD2	-	TRBJ2-1	CASSPAGGLNEQFF	TGTGCCAGCAGTCCAGCGGGGGGCCTAAATGAGCAGTTCTTC
TRBV7-2	-	-	TRBJ1-6	CASSLQGPGNSPLHF	TGTGCCAGCAGTTTACAGGGCCCTGGCAATTCACCCCTCCACTTT
TRBV18	TRBD1	-	TRBJ1-2	CASSRQGQGNRYGYTF	TGTGCCAGCTCACGCCAGGGACAGGGGAACCGCTATGGCTACACCTTC
TRBV6-5	-	-	TRBJ1-4	CASTTQEDQREKLFF	TGTGCCAGCACCACCCAGGAAGACCAGCGGGAAAAACTGTTTTTT
TRBV27	TRBD1	once	TRBJ2-1	CASSYNGQGGDNEQFF	TGTGCCAGCAGTTACAACGGACAGGGGGGGGACAATGAGCAGTTCTTC
TRBV5-6	-	once	TRBJ1-3	CASSLLSGNTIYF	TGTGCCAGCAGCTTGCTCTCTGGAAACACCATATATTTT
TRBV27	-	-	TRBJ1-6	CASSLSFWAPKDSPNSPLHF	TGTGCCAGCAGTTTATCCTTTTGGGCGCCCAAGGACAGCCCTAATTCACCCCTCCACTTT
TRBV30	TRBD1	few	TRBJ1-5	CAWETGGGQPQHF	TGTGCCTGGGAGACAGGGGGCGGTCAGCCCCAGCATTTT
TRBV28	-	once	TRBJ2-1	CASTPGSQGNEQFF	TGTGCCAGCACCCCGGGATCTCAGGGGAATGAGCAGTTCTTC
TRBV9	-	-	TRBJ1-2	CASSFKPTGSKANYGYTF	TGTGCCAGCAGCTTCAAGCCGACAGGTTCTAAGGCGAACTATGGCTACACCTTC
TRBV7-2	TRBD1	-	TRBJ2-7	CASVKDRGKGYEQYF	TGTGCCAGCGTCAAGGACAGGGGAAAGGGCTACGAGCAGTACTTC
TRBV11-3	-	-	TRBJ2-7	CASSSAGIYEQYF	TGTGCCAGCAGCTCCGCAGGGATCTACGAGCAGTACTTC
TRBV6-1	TRBD1	-	TRBJ2-2	CASRGQAGGTGELFF	TGTGCCAGCAGGGGACAGGCCGGAGGCACCGGGGAGCTGTTTTTT
TRBV28	-	-	TRBJ2-5	CASSLSPGGWTQYF	TGTGCCAGCAGTTTAAGTCCCGGGGGTTGGACCCAGTACTTC
TRBV5-5	-	-	TRBJ1-6	CASSLNSRGGSSYNSPLHF	TGTGCCAGCAGCTTGAATTCACGGGGAGGGAGCTCCTATAATTCACCCCTCCACTTT
TRBV5-5	TRBD1	-	TRBJ1-3	CASSAGTGGNTIYF	TGTGCCAGCAGCGCCGGGACAGGGGGAAACACCATATATTTT
TRBV13	TRBD1	-	TRBJ2-3	CASSPGTGDMWTDTQYF	TGTGCCAGCAGCCCGGGGACAGGGGATATGTGGACAGATACGCAGTATTTT
TRBV7-2	TRBD2	-	TRBJ2-1	CASRNGGSYNEQFF	TGTGCCAGCAGGAACGGGGGGTCCTACAATGAGCAGTTCTTC
TRBV28	-	-	TRBJ2-7	CASSSGISYEQYF	TGTGCCAGCAGTTCAGGGATCTCCTACGAGCAGTACTTC